This TCR beta chain was sequenced during a study of shared clonotypes between healthy human individuals. Study information: The plates for each donor numbered three CD4 naive, three CD4 memory, two CD8 naive and one CD8 memory. Study-wide results and caveats: Naive subsets generally had larger estimated richness than memory subsets.

V was trimmed by 3 bases and J by 0 bases, leaving 15 bases between them. This CDR3 region has 18 residues. CDR1 is LNHDA and CDR2 is SQIVND in the germline V gene (reference sequence). A split of CD4+ cells into CD45RA+ naive and CD45RA-negative memory subsets was performed. This clone was recorded a few times. The target antigen is unknown. Some clones are missing from TCRdb's copy, which holds only in-frame ones; the method was immunoSEQ multiplex PCR. The sample has about 1 million clones; around four fifths are singletons. The receptor was derived from a man between 18 and 29 years old in good health. The rearrangement joins TRBV19 to TRBJ1-6, with TRBD1 as a possible D gene (5 bases). The sequenced sample was memory CD4+ T cells sorted from blood. Subset noted: CD45RA-negative fraction. CDR3 bases: TGTGCCAGTAGTATTAGGTCCGGCGACAGCTCCTATAATTCACCCCTCCACTTT. As protein: CASSIRSGDSSYNSPLHF.